This entry describes one T cell receptor beta chain. Its antigen is as yet unknown. Primers: 60 Vbeta forward and 13 Jbeta reverse. TCRdb's copy holds only in-frame clones and misses some; the assay was immunoSEQ multiplex PCR. The sample has more than 150,000 clones; 70% to 80% are singletons. This specimen comes from a study of cytomegalovirus exposure and HLA in healthy donors. CDR1 is SGHRS and CDR2 is YFSETQ in the germline V gene. The CDR3 has 14 residues. Study results and limitations: Cytomegalovirus status was reportedly diagnosed by the classifier with high sensitivity and specificity. Specific recognition of CMV antigens was confirmed in vitro for three chains (all CMV-associated).

This rearrangement joins TRBV5-1 to TRBJ2-5, with 7 bases identical to TRBD1. The better agreement between TRBJ2-7 and the DNA end casts doubt on the J call. Sequencing input: PBMCs. The TCR comes from a man aged 40-50 years in good health and CMV-seronegative. The CDR3 reads CASSFAGGSYEQYF. The CDR3, as DNA: TGCGCCAGCAGCTTTGCAGGGGGCTCCTACGAGCAGTACTTC.